The next 25 T cell receptor beta chains were all read from a single sample in a study of T cell repertoires in cytomegalovirus infection. Their specific antigens are unknown. In TCRdb, the reads were re-called with MiXCR into one record per CDR3 protein. The data show roughly 920,000 distinct CDR3 sequences, less than 35% seen once. Sequenced here: cultured CD8+ T cells from PBMCs, sampled from culture after CMV antigen stimulation. The source is a human donor in good health (CMV status not recorded). Some clones in this sample may be carry-over from other donors' samples.

The rearrangement links TRBV20-1 to TRBJ2-3; 8 bases are a match to TRBD1. Germline trimming cut 4 bases from V and 2 bases from J; bases unmatched to any gene: 8. Germline lookup yields CDR1 DFQATT and CDR2 SNEGSKA (reference sequence). The CDR3 runs to 15 residues. The CDR3 loop reads CSATTGVGYTDTQYF. CDR3 in DNA: TGCAGTGCTACGACAGGGGTGGGGTACACAGATACGCAGTATTTT.

The rearrangement uses TRBV27 and TRBJ2-1; D uncertain. The CDR3 runs to 10 residues. Germline CDR1 reads MNHEY; CDR2 reads SMNVEV (reference sequence). V gave up 10 bases and J gave up 10 bases, with 11 bases separating them. CDR3 amino acids: CATGLGEQFF. The CDR3 DNA is TGTGCCACCGGATTAGGAGAGCAGTTCTTC.

The rearrangement links TRBV27 to TRBJ2-2, with D possibly matching TRBD1 (5 bases). CDR1 MNHEY and CDR2 SMNVEV come from the germline V gene (reference sequence). The CDR3 covers 15 residues. V was cut by 6 bases and J by 1 base, with 12 bases left in between. CDR3 coding DNA: TGTGCCAGCAGCAACTGGGGCCAGAACACCGGGGAGCTGTTTTTT. Its translation is CASSNWGQNTGELFF.

This clonotype came up a few times. The rearrangement uses TRBV6-6 and TRBJ2-5; D might be TRBD1 (6 bases). Germline loops: CDR1 MNHNY, CDR2 SVGAGI (reference sequence). Trimming stripped 4 bases from V and 0 bases from J, with 27 bases between. CDR3 length: 20 residues. The CDR3 region is CASSWIIGGGTPQYQETQYF. CDR3 sequence (DNA): TGTGCCAGCAGTTGGATTATTGGAGGTGGGACACCTCAATACCAAGAGACCCAGTACTTC.

The chain combines TRBV2 with TRBJ2-3; D unresolved. V shed 6 bases and J shed 3 bases, with 10 bases lying between them. This CDR3 contains 13 residues. Germline loops: CDR1 SNHLY, CDR2 FYNNEI. For the CDR3, the DNA is TGTGCCAGCAGCACTAAGAGTACAGATACGCAGTATTTT. This sequence encodes CASSTKSTDTQYF.

The chain employs TRBV7-6 and TRBJ2-5; 7 bases agree with TRBD1. Germline values: CDR1 SGHVS, CDR2 FNYEAQ. J gave up 3 bases and V 5 bases, and 21 bases lay outside the gene matches. This CDR3 has 19 residues. This CDR3 reads CASSPHWAGGGFVEETQYF. The CDR3 DNA follows: TGTGCCAGCAGCCCCCATTGGGCAGGGGGTGGTTTCGTGGAAGAGACCCAGTACTTC.

This clonotype has a handful of counts. The chain joins TRBV6-5 to TRBJ2-7; 9 nucleotides match TRBD1. This CDR3 region has 13 residues. After removal of 6 bases from V and 4 bases from J, the junction contained 4 bases not matched to a gene. Germline V gene lookup returns CDR1 MNHEY and CDR2 SVGAGI. CDR3 nucleotides: TGTGCCAGCAGCCGGGACAGGGATTACGAGCAGTACTTC. Amino acid sequence: CASSRDRDYEQYF.

The J gene is TRBJ2-5, the V gene TRBV20-1, with 8 positions matching TRBD2. The germline CDR1 and CDR2 sequences are DFQATT and SNEGSKA (reference sequence). CDR3 length: 16 amino acids. V dropped 5 bases and J dropped 5; count of bases not matched to a gene: 16. DNA for the CDR3: TGCAGTGCTTCTGGGGTTTCGGGGGGGCCAGTGGAGACCCAGTACTTC. Protein sequence: CSASGVSGGPVETQYF.

This clonotype showed up just a few times. J is TRBJ2-3 and V is TRBV7-9; 9 bases line up with TRBD2. The CDR3 is made up of 16 amino acids. Germline V gene sequence: CDR1 SEHNR, CDR2 FQNEAQ (reference sequence). V was clipped by 2 bases and J by 0 bases; unmatched bases: 3. The CDR3 nucleotides read TGTGCCAGCAGCTTATCTAGCGGGATAAGCACAGATACGCAGTATTTT. This sequence encodes CASSLSSGISTDTQYF.

The V and J genes are TRBV12-3 or TRBV12-4 and TRBJ2-7; D remains ambiguous. Trimming removed 5 bases at V and 4 bases at J, with 15 bases between. The CDR3 length is 14 residues. CDR3 in amino acids: CASSLSPRSYEQYF. In DNA form, the CDR3 reads TGTGCCAGCAGTCTTAGCCCCCGTTCATACGAGCAGTACTTC.

The chain links TRBV20-1 to TRBJ2-3; no clear D. The V end was cut by 7 bases, the J end by 6 bases, with 5 bases between. The CDR3 is 9 residues long. Germline CDR1 is DFQATT and CDR2 is SNEGSKA (reference sequence). For the CDR3, the DNA is TGCAGTGTACCGGATACGCAGTATTTT. Protein sequence: CSVPDTQYF.

This clonotype has ten or more counts. The CDR3, as DNA: TGTGCCAGCAGCTTAATCGGAGGAGGGAACACTGAAGCTTTCTTT. Translated: CASSLIGGGNTEAFF. The chain is built from TRBV7-9 and TRBJ1-1; the D is unclear. Trimming pared 2 bases from V and 1 base from J, leaving 11 bases between. Germline V gene data show CDR1 as SEHNR and CDR2 as FQNEAQ (reference sequence). The CDR3 spans 15 residues.

This clonotype occurred a few times. CDR3 protein: CASKRPEYYEQYF. CDR3 nucleotide sequence: TGTGCCAGCAAGAGACCGGAGTACTACGAGCAGTACTTC. This chain uses TRBV6-1 with TRBJ2-7; no definite D call. Trimming removed 7 bases at V and 3 bases at J, with 13 bases between. The CDR3 is 13 amino acids. Germline loops: CDR1 MNHNS, CDR2 SASEGT.

The gene calls are TRBV29-1 and TRBJ1-2; D is undetermined. Germline loops: CDR1 SQVTM, CDR2 ANQGSEA. There are 17 residues in the CDR3. V lost 1 base, J lost 3 bases, and 21 bases lay in between. The CDR3 nucleotides are TGCAGCGTTGAAGTGAGGACCTCTAGACCCAGTCACTATGGCTACACCTTC. Translation gives CSVEVRTSRPSHYGYTF.

The chain has TRBV5-1 and TRBJ2-1; tentatively, D is TRBD1 or TRBD2 (5 bases each). Germline CDR1 reads SGHRS; CDR2 reads YFSETQ. Trimming took off 1 base at V and 8 bases at J, with 19 bases between the two ends. This CDR3 contains 16 residues. The CDR3 is CASSLFHPQRDHEQFF. Written as DNA, the CDR3 is TGCGCCAGCAGCTTGTTCCACCCCCAAAGGGACCATGAGCAGTTCTTC.

The chain links TRBV7-8 to TRBJ2-1; the match to TRBD2 covers 9 bases. The CDR3 sequence is 14 residues long. Germline assignment: CDR1 SGHVS and CDR2 FQNEAQ. J was trimmed by 9 bases and V by 2 bases; bases with no gene match: 5. The CDR3 nucleotides are TGTGCCAGCAGCTTAAAAGGGACTAGCTTTGAGCAGTTCTTC. Translated: CASSLKGTSFEQFF.

This clonotype showed up just a few times. V and J are TRBV6-1 and TRBJ1-4; a possible D gene is TRBD1 (6 bases). Deletions cut 7 bases from V and 3 bases from J, with 15 bases between. Germline values: CDR1 MNHNS, CDR2 SASEGT. The CDR3 covers 15 residues. This chain's CDR3 is CASTPRGGANEKLFF. The CDR3 nucleotides are TGTGCCAGCACCCCCAGGGGCGGGGCTAATGAAAAACTGTTTTTT.

V and J are TRBV10-3 and TRBJ2-1; 11 bases agree with TRBD1. This CDR3 comprises 18 residues. With 2 bases clipped from V and 5 bases from J, the junction kept 11 bases outside the gene matches. From germline, CDR1 is ENHRY and CDR2 SYGVKD. CDR3 region: CAISEPIRTGGFHNEQFF. In DNA form, the CDR3 reads TGTGCCATCAGTGAGCCGATACGGACAGGGGGCTTTCACAATGAGCAGTTCTTC.

The CDR3 sequence is CSAIKGRNGYTF. The CDR3, as DNA: TGCAGTGCTATAAAAGGACGAAATGGCTACACCTTC. The V gene is TRBV20-1, the J gene TRBJ1-2; no definite D call. Germline-derived CDR1 and CDR2 are DFQATT and SNEGSKA (reference sequence). The CDR3 is made up of 12 amino acids. Trimming removed 4 bases from V and 6 bases from J, with 12 bases in between.

This clonotype was counted once. The CDR3 sequence: CASVGGFEAFF. The CDR3, as DNA: TGTGCCAGCGTCGGCGGATTTGAAGCTTTCTTT. This chain links TRBV2 with TRBJ1-1, with D unresolved. The CDR3 is 11 residues long. V was clipped by 8 bases and J by 7 bases, with 11 bases between them. Per the germline V gene, CDR1 is SNHLY and CDR2 is FYNNEI.

This clonotype was seen only a few times. The chain is built from TRBV6-5 and TRBJ2-1, with TRBD2 as a possible D gene (6 bases). Deletions cut 0 bases from V and 8 bases from J, with 20 bases between. The CDR3 is 17 residues long. Germline CDR1 is MNHEY and CDR2 is SVGAGI. The chain's CDR3 is CASSYSIGGAREDEQFF. The CDR3, as DNA: TGTGCCAGCAGTTACTCCATTGGAGGGGCCAGGGAGGATGAGCAGTTCTTC.

This clonotype occurred once. At one of its ends the junction is not consistent with the germline gene, which may arise from a read error. V usage is TRBV7-4 and J usage is TRBJ2-3, with D perhaps assigned TRBD1 or TRBD2 (6 bases each). CDR3 length: 15 residues. Germline values: CDR1 SGHVT, CDR2 SQSDAQ. In DNA form, the CDR3 reads TGTGCCGGCAGTTCGTCAAGTGGGGGGCCAGATACGCAGTATTTT. Translating gives CAGSSSSGGPDTQYF.

The gene calls are TRBV7-6 and TRBJ2-1, with D hard to call. The germline V and J ends were trimmed by 3 bases and 2 bases, with 8 bases remaining between them. This CDR3 is built from 14 residues. CDR1 is SGHVS, CDR2 FNYEAQ, per germline. The CDR3 reads CASSFQGPYNEQFF. DNA of the CDR3: TGTGCCAGCAGCTTTCAAGGCCCCTACAATGAGCAGTTCTTC.

This clonotype occurred a few times. This chain uses TRBV12-3 or TRBV12-4 with TRBJ1-5, with TRBD1 matching over 8 bases. This CDR3 has 16 residues. With 2 bases clipped from V and 1 base from J, the junction kept 4 bases outside the gene matches. CDR3 loop: CASSLQGAGSNQPQHF. In nucleotides, the CDR3 is TGTGCCAGCAGTTTACAGGGGGCTGGAAGCAATCAGCCCCAGCATTTT.

The sample holds many counts of this clonotype. This chain links TRBV6-5 with TRBJ2-5; 9 bases align to TRBD2. Unmatched junction bases numbered 7, after V lost 0 bases and J lost 5 bases. The CDR3 is made up of 16 amino acids. Germline CDR1 reads MNHEY; CDR2 reads SVGAGI. The CDR3 loop is CASSYSSGSGGETQYF. CDR3 nucleotides: TGTGCCAGCAGTTACTCTAGCGGGAGTGGGGGTGAGACCCAGTACTTC.